What follows are 27 T cell receptor beta chains derived from one specimen sequenced in a study of shared T cell receptors in the human thymus. Method: immunoSEQ multiplex PCR; TCRdb's copy keeps in-frame clones and lacks some. The sample consists of 500,000 to 550,000 clones, around 78% of them appearing once. These data were likewise used in another study, on human thymus T cells.

Sequences were obtained from thymocytes. The receptors stem from a boy less than two years old with a congenital heart defect.

The chain carries TRBV5-4 and TRBJ2-7, with a tentative D call TRBD1 (5 bases). CDR3 size: 13 residues. CDR1 is SGHNT, CDR2 YYREEE, per germline (reference sequence). V dropped 4 bases and J dropped 5 bases, with 13 bases sitting between them. This CDR3 is CASSDSRVHEQYF. CDR3 nucleotide sequence: TGTGCCAGCAGCGACAGCCGAGTCCACGAGCAGTACTTC.

The chain couples TRBV27 to TRBJ1-5; no clear D. In germline, CDR1 is MNHEY, CDR2 SMNVEV (reference sequence). This CDR3 spans 15 amino acids. With 5 bases removed from V and 0 bases from J, the gap between germline ends came to 11 bases. The CDR3 is CASSLKRYSNQPQHF. In DNA form, the CDR3 reads TGTGCCAGCAGTCTAAAACGGTATAGCAATCAGCCCCAGCATTTT.

This clone was detected once. The chain employs TRBV19 and TRBJ1-1, with TRBD1 matching over 8 bases. With 5 bases clipped from V and 3 bases from J, the junction kept 8 bases outside the gene matches. CDR1 LNHDA and CDR2 SQIVND come from the germline V gene (reference sequence). The CDR3 totals 15 residues. The CDR3 is CASSAKQGEDTEAFF. CDR3 nucleotide sequence: TGTGCCAGTAGTGCCAAACAGGGGGAGGACACTGAAGCTTTCTTT.

V and J are TRBV7-6 and TRBJ2-7; 10 bases align to TRBD2. The germline CDR1 and CDR2 sequences are SGHVS and FNYEAQ. V trimming: 6 bases; J trimming: 2 bases; junction bases outside the gene matches: 7. This CDR3 comprises 15 residues. CDR3 sequence reads: CASRTGTSETYEQYF. CDR3 DNA sequence: TGTGCCAGCAGAACCGGGACTAGCGAAACCTACGAGCAGTACTTC.

The gene calls are TRBV30 and TRBJ2-7, with 10 bases identical to TRBD2. The V gene end was trimmed by 1 base and the J gene end by 1 base; junction bases not matched to a gene: 4. The CDR3 has 15 residues. Germline CDR1 and CDR2: GTSNPN and SVGIG (reference sequence). The CDR3 nucleotides are TGTGCCTGGAGTGCTGGACTAGCGGAATCCTACGAGCAGTACTTC. Protein: CAWSAGLAESYEQYF.

The chain recombines TRBV9 with TRBJ2-7; perhaps TRBD1 as D (5 bases). The CDR3 is 17 residues long. CDR1 is SGDLS, CDR2 YYNGEE, per germline. Trimming took off 2 bases at V and 0 bases at J, with 18 bases between the two ends. CDR3 bases: TGTGCCAGCAGCGTTGGAGCTGGGGCCCCCTTCTCCTACGAGCAGTACTTC. This encodes CASSVGAGAPFSYEQYF.

This sequence joins TRBV7-6 and TRBJ2-3; 7 bases map to TRBD2. The CDR3 covers 15 residues. Per germline, CDR1 SGHVS and CDR2 FNYEAQ. V trimming: 7 bases; J trimming: 2 bases; junction bases outside the gene matches: 9. CDR3 nucleotides: TGTGCCAGCACCCGTCGCGGGAGTATCACAGATACGCAGTATTTT. Its translation is CASTRRGSITDTQYF.

This clone was observed a single time. J is TRBJ2-3 and V is TRBV27, with 7 bases that match TRBD1. Trimming at V came to 5 bases and at J to 3 bases, leaving 5 bases not matched to a gene. Looked up from germline, CDR1 is MNHEY and CDR2 is SMNVEV (reference sequence). CDR3 length: 14 amino acids. DNA of the CDR3: TGTGCCAGCAGTAAGGACAGGCCAACAGATACGCAGTATTTT. It is translated as CASSKDRPTDTQYF.

A few counts support this clone. The V call is TRBV5-1, the J call TRBJ2-3; the match to TRBD2 covers 10 bases. The V and J ends lost 5 bases and 2 bases, in that order; junction bases with no gene match: 14. The V gene's germline CDR1 is SGHRS and CDR2 YFSETQ. The CDR3 has 18 amino acids. In DNA form, the CDR3 reads TGCGCCAGCAGGACAATTCCCGGACTAGCGGTAGACACAGATACGCAGTATTTT. Translated, it gives CASRTIPGLAVDTDTQYF.

CDR3 amino acids: CATYQRGQGEQFF. DNA for the CDR3: TGTGCCACATACCAGAGGGGGCAGGGTGAGCAGTTCTTC. The V and J genes are TRBV6-5 and TRBJ2-1; TRBD1 agrees at 7 bases. This CDR3 has 13 amino acids. Trimming at V came to 10 bases and at J to 9 bases, leaving 12 bases not matched to a gene. Germline-derived CDR1 and CDR2 are MNHEY and SVGAGI.

This chain joins TRBV9 and TRBJ2-7, with 7 bases fitting TRBD2. The CDR3 has 15 amino acids. In germline, CDR1 is SGDLS, CDR2 YYNGEE. Trimming at V came to 4 bases and at J to 4 bases, leaving 11 bases not matched to a gene. CDR3 coding DNA: TGTGCCAGCAGCCCGAGCAGGACTAGTGGGTACGAGCAGTACTTC. Its protein product is CASSPSRTSGYEQYF.

The V call is TRBV7-2, the J call TRBJ2-7, with 7 positions matching TRBD1. The length of the CDR3 is 19 residues. The V gene's germline CDR1 is SGHTA and CDR2 FQGNSA. J lost 0 bases, V lost 2 bases, and 16 bases had no gene match. CDR3 protein: CASSLRPTGTPTNSYEQYF. CDR3 in DNA: TGTGCCAGCAGCTTAAGGCCGACAGGGACCCCGACTAACTCCTACGAGCAGTACTTC.

V usage is TRBV18 and J usage is TRBJ2-7; the match to TRBD1 covers 11 bases. This CDR3 has 13 amino acids. V was clipped by 3 bases and J by 5 bases; unmatched bases: 0. Germline CDR1 is KGHSH and CDR2 is LQKENI. CDR3 nucleotide sequence: TGTGCCAGCTCACCGGGACAGGGGGACGAGCAGTACTTC. Encoded protein: CASSPGQGDEQYF. The complete variable domain, with remaining parts taken from reference TRBV18 and TRBJ2-7, reads NAGVMQNPRHLVRRRGQEARLRCSPMKGHSHVYWYRQLPEEGLKFMVYLQKENIIDESGMPKERFSAEFPKEGPSILRIQQVVRGDSAAYFCASSPGQGDEQYFGPGTRLTVT.

There are a few counts of this clone. This rearrangement joins TRBV29-1 to TRBJ2-7, with 8 bases aligning to TRBD2. V lost 3 bases and J lost 7; bases outside the gene matches: 5. The CDR3 loop spans 12 amino acids. Germline CDR1 reads SQVTM; CDR2 reads ANQGSEA. CDR3 DNA: TGCAGCGTTGACGGGAGGGCCGGTGAGCAGTACTTC. It encodes CSVDGRAGEQYF.

V is TRBV4-1 and J is TRBJ1-1, with TRBD1 identical over 7 bases. CDR1 and CDR2 (germline): MGHRA, YSYEKL. The ends lost 4 bases at V and 0 bases at J; junction bases unmatched: 11. The CDR3 totals 17 residues. This chain's CDR3 is CASSPAGGPHMNTEAFF. DNA for the CDR3: TGCGCCAGCAGCCCCGCAGGGGGTCCCCACATGAACACTGAAGCTTTCTTT.

This clone was observed a handful of times. The V and J genes are TRBV29-1 and TRBJ1-3, with D maybe TRBD1 (5 bases). Germline loops: CDR1 SQVTM, CDR2 ANQGSEA. The CDR3 runs to 14 residues. V lost 6 bases and J lost 0, with 12 bases in between. The CDR3 reads CSVPDNHSGNTIYF. The CDR3, as DNA: TGCAGCGTACCGGACAATCACTCTGGAAACACCATATATTTT.

The V and J genes are TRBV4-3 and TRBJ2-7; 10 nucleotides line up with TRBD2. The germline CDR1 and CDR2 sequences are LGHNA and YSLEER. V was pared by 0 bases and J by 6 bases, with 11 bases of the junction left unmatched. This CDR3 has 17 amino acids. CDR3 sequence (DNA): TGCGCCAGCAGCCAAGATCCCGGCCTAGCGGGAGCCCTCGAGCAGTACTTC. Its protein product is CASSQDPGLAGALEQYF.

This chain links TRBV28 with TRBJ1-2; TRBD1 matches 8 bases. Germline V gives CDR1 MDHEN, CDR2 SYDVKM. The ends lost 6 bases at V and 0 bases at J; junction bases unmatched: 9. The CDR3 is 16 residues long. The CDR3 reads CASRPTTGESNYGYTF. The CDR3 DNA is TGTGCCAGCAGACCAACGACAGGGGAGTCTAACTATGGCTACACCTTC.

The V and J genes are TRBV25-1 and TRBJ2-5; 7 bases agree with TRBD1. The CDR3 spans 17 residues. Per germline, CDR1 MGHDK and CDR2 SYGVNS. Unmatched junction bases numbered 8, after V lost 1 base and J lost 0 bases. This CDR3 reads CASSEFVRQGHQETQYF. The CDR3 nucleotides are TGTGCCAGCAGTGAATTCGTAAGACAGGGCCACCAAGAGACCCAGTACTTC.

V gene TRBV6-4 combines with J gene TRBJ2-1; TRBD2 agrees at 10 bases. CDR1 and CDR2 (germline): MRHNA, SNTAGT. V was clipped by 5 bases and J by 7 bases; unmatched bases: 11. The CDR3 is made up of 16 amino acids. This CDR3 reads CASSTIELAGKNEQFF. The CDR3 DNA sequence: TGTGCCAGCAGTACCATCGAACTAGCGGGGAAAAATGAGCAGTTCTTC.

The V and J genes are TRBV6-5 and TRBJ2-7; the D is unclear. Trimming stripped 2 bases from V and 0 bases from J, with 11 bases between. CDR1 is MNHEY, CDR2 SVGAGI, per germline. The CDR3 contains 15 residues. The CDR3 reads CASSYLADYSYEQYF. In DNA, the CDR3 is TGTGCCAGCAGTTACCTGGCTGATTACTCCTACGAGCAGTACTTC.

The chain recombines TRBV21-1 with TRBJ2-7; the D segment call TRBD2 is taken from the table without a DNA check. TRBV21-1 is a recognized pseudogene. The length of the CDR3 is 16 residues. Here the CDR3 reads CASRSLPRAPRGEQYF. The CDR3 bases are TGTGCCAGCCGATCCCTACCGAGGGCCCCCCGGGGCGAGCAGTACTTC.

The V gene is TRBV29-1, the J gene TRBJ1-5; 7 nucleotides agree with TRBD1. Germline V gene data show CDR1 as SQVTM and CDR2 as ANQGSEA. The CDR3 is 15 residues long. Trimming cost V 4 bases and J 0 bases; bases outside gene matches: 6. CDR3 region: CSVALYRGSNQPQHF. The CDR3 bases are TGCAGCGTTGCGCTTTACAGGGGTAGCAATCAGCCCCAGCATTTT.

This chain connects TRBV27 to TRBJ2-2; D is unclear. Germline V gives CDR1 MNHEY, CDR2 SMNVEV (reference sequence). With 8 bases removed from V and 1 base from J, the gap between germline ends came to 11 bases. This CDR3 is built from 14 residues. CDR3 sequence reads: CASSDSLNTGELFF. In nucleotides, the CDR3 is TGTGCCAGCTCCGACTCCTTGAACACCGGGGAGCTGTTTTTT.

The rearrangement joins TRBV5-1 to TRBJ2-1; TRBD2 matches 8 bases. The V and J ends lost 4 bases and 8 bases, in that order; junction bases with no gene match: 17. Germline V gene data show CDR1 as SGHRS and CDR2 as YFSETQ. The CDR3 totals 17 residues. CDR3 coding DNA: TGCGCCAGCAGCGGCGGGGGGACTTCTAGAACGTTCGATGAGCAGTTCTTC. As protein: CASSGGGTSRTFDEQFF.

J is TRBJ2-7 and V is TRBV7-2, with 7 bases fitting TRBD2. Trimming removed 1 base from V and 6 bases from J; junction bases left unmatched: 6. Germline V gene data show CDR1 as SGHTA and CDR2 as FQGNSA. The CDR3 has 14 amino acids. CDR3 nucleotide sequence: TGTGCCAGCAGCTTAGGCGCGGGAGCTGTCGAGCAGTACTTC. This gives the protein CASSLGAGAVEQYF.

The genes are TRBV10-1 and TRBJ2-3, with 7 bases identical to TRBD2. CDR1 is WNHNN, CDR2 SYGVQD, per germline (reference sequence). V trimming: 0 bases; J trimming: 2 bases; junction bases outside the gene matches: 2. This CDR3 spans 15 amino acids. The CDR3 coding sequence is TGCGCCAGCAGTGAGTCGCGGGGGAACACAGATACGCAGTATTTT. Its translation: CASSESRGNTDTQYF.